Shown below are 21 T cell receptor beta chains from a single sample sequenced in a study of T-cell reconstitution after alpha-beta-depleted transplantation in children. The TCRbeta library was prepared with unique molecular identifiers. Each CDR3 protein gets one entry after TCRdb re-called the PCR reads with MiXCR. This repertoire shows about 980,000 distinct CDR3 sequences, 25% to 35% found once; its top ten account for roughly 30%. The material was PBMCs, mostly from graft donor cells, obtained 360 days after TCRalphabeta/CD19-depleted stem cell transplant. These receptor sequences come from a boy less than two years old who had a stem cell transplant for SCID, so the T cells may come from the graft donor.

This chain joins TRBV20-1 and TRBJ1-5; D possibly corresponds to TRBD1 (6 bases). Trimming took 6 bases from V and 4 from J, leaving 10 bases between them. CDR3 length: 12 residues. The germline gives CDR1 DFQATT, CDR2 SNEGSKA (reference sequence). This chain's CDR3 is CSAQTGNQPQHF. The CDR3 coding sequence is TGCAGTGCCCAGACAGGTAATCAGCCCCAGCATTTT.

There are a few counts of this clonotype. The J gene is TRBJ2-3, the V gene TRBV5-5, with a possible D match to TRBD2 (5 bases). In germline, CDR1 is SGHKS, CDR2 YYEKEE (reference sequence). Trimming shortened V by 3 bases and J by 6 bases, and 14 bases separated the two germline ends. The CDR3 totals 14 residues. Here the CDR3 reads CASSSRGGLDTQYF. CDR3 coding DNA: TGTGCCAGCAGCTCCCGTGGAGGCTTGGATACGCAGTATTTT.

This clonotype appeared many times. Here the CDR3 reads CASSPLRGGGSVKTQYF. The CDR3, as DNA: TGTGCCAGCAGTCCCCTGCGGGGCGGGGGCTCGGTGAAGACCCAGTACTTC. The chain employs TRBV12-3 or TRBV12-4 and TRBJ2-5, with D possibly matching TRBD2 (7 bases). The CDR3 is 17 amino acids. V was pared by 5 bases and J by 6 bases, with 25 bases between.

On this clonotype itself: At one end the junction does not follow the germline gene, possibly because of a read error. The V gene is TRBV7-2, the J gene TRBJ2-3, with D maybe TRBD2 (5 bases). The CDR3 sequence is 15 residues long. Germline CDR1 is SGHTA and CDR2 is FQGNSA. The CDR3 protein is CASNLNPGNTDTQYF. DNA of the CDR3: TGTGCCAGCAACTTAAACCCGGGAAACACAGATACGCAGTATTTT.

The rearrangement joins TRBV15 to TRBJ2-7; 10 nucleotides line up with TRBD2. The junction had 8 bases not matched to a gene; V was cut back by 0 bases and J by 0 bases. CDR1 and CDR2 from the germline V gene are LNHNV and YYDKDF (reference sequence). This CDR3 has 18 residues. In nucleotides, the CDR3 is TGTGCCACCAGCAGAGATACGCCTAGCGGGAGCTACTCCTACGAGCAGTACTTC. Protein sequence: CATSRDTPSGSYSYEQYF.

This clonotype came up a few times. The rearrangement links TRBV29-1 to TRBJ2-3; D perhaps matches TRBD2 (5 bases). CDR1 SQVTM and CDR2 ANQGSEA come from the germline V gene. V gave up 7 bases and J gave up 5 bases, with 10 bases separating them. The CDR3 has 11 amino acids. As DNA, the CDR3 is TGCAGCGGAGCAGGAGGAGATACGCAGTATTTT. Amino acid sequence: CSGAGGDTQYF.

This clonotype was counted a few times. This chain joins TRBV6-1 and TRBJ2-1; tentatively, D is TRBD1 or TRBD2 (7 bases each). The CDR3 has 17 amino acids. Looked up from germline, CDR1 is MNHNS and CDR2 is SASEGT. V lost 8 bases, J lost 0 bases, and 20 bases lay in between. The CDR3 loop reads CASRQGGKPSSYNEQFF. In DNA form, the CDR3 reads TGTGCCAGCCGCCAGGGGGGGAAGCCGAGCTCCTACAATGAGCAGTTCTTC.

The table lists this clonotype with a count of one. The chain joins TRBV20-1 to TRBJ2-2; TRBD1 aligns across 12 bases. The CDR3 has 14 residues. CDR1 and CDR2 from the germline V gene are DFQATT and SNEGSKA (reference sequence). Trimming took 3 bases from V and 8 from J; bases not matched to a gene: 4. The CDR3 DNA reads as TGCAGTGCTAGGGGGACAGGGGGCCTTGGGGAGCTGTTTTTT. Encoded protein: CSARGTGGLGELFF.

This clonotype was detected only a few times. The rearrangement joins TRBV20-1 to TRBJ2-1, with D possibly TRBD1 on 5 matching bases. V was pared by 0 bases and J by 6 bases, with 12 bases between. The CDR3 sequence is 14 residues long. Germline V gene lookup returns CDR1 DFQATT and CDR2 SNEGSKA (reference sequence). The CDR3 region is CSARDGVRANEQFF. The CDR3 DNA reads TGCAGTGCTAGAGATGGTGTCAGGGCCAATGAGCAGTTCTTC.

The chain carries TRBV10-3 and TRBJ2-1; 7 bases match TRBD2. The germline gives CDR1 ENHRY, CDR2 SYGVKD. CDR3 length: 16 residues. Trimming removed 4 bases from V and 5 bases from J; junction bases left unmatched: 11. The CDR3: CAISGVGGGYHNEQFF. As DNA, the CDR3 is TGTGCCATCAGTGGAGTTGGCGGGGGTTACCACAATGAGCAGTTCTTC.

This chain uses TRBV4-2 with TRBJ2-7, with D perhaps being TRBD1 or TRBD2 (6 bases each). This CDR3 is built from 16 residues. CDR1 LGHNA and CDR2 YNFKEQ come from the germline V gene. The V and J ends lost 1 base and 2 bases respectively, with 15 bases between them. CDR3 sequence: CASSQAPGASPYEQYF. The CDR3 nucleotides read TGTGCCAGCAGCCAAGCCCCGGGGGCCTCTCCCTACGAGCAGTACTTC.

V and J are TRBV5-1 and TRBJ2-1, with 11 nucleotides matching TRBD2. Losses at the gene ends were 4 bases for V and 7 bases for J; bases not matched to a gene: 7. Germline V gives CDR1 SGHRS, CDR2 YFSETQ. This CDR3 has 15 amino acids. The CDR3 nucleotides read TGCGCCAGCAGCCCAAAGGGGACTAGCGGTAATGAGCAGTTCTTC. Its translation: CASSPKGTSGNEQFF.

This chain joins TRBV20-1 and TRBJ2-7; D is possibly TRBD2 (6 bases). In germline, CDR1 is DFQATT, CDR2 SNEGSKA (reference sequence). V shed 6 bases and J shed 2 bases, with 14 bases lying between them. The CDR3 spans 13 residues. CDR3 amino acids: CSARRVSAYEQYF. In DNA, the CDR3 is TGCAGTGCCAGGAGGGTCAGTGCCTACGAGCAGTACTTC.

The V and J genes are TRBV3-1 and TRBJ2-3; D uncertain. This CDR3 contains 15 residues. The germline CDR1 and CDR2 sequences are LGHDT and YNNKEL (reference sequence). V lost 1 base and J lost 2, with 10 bases in between. The CDR3 spells CASSQVRTVTDTQYF. CDR3 nucleotides: TGTGCCAGCAGCCAAGTTCGAACAGTCACAGATACGCAGTATTTT.

This clonotype was observed a few times. The chain employs TRBV25-1 and TRBJ2-1, with TRBD1 as a possible D gene (5 bases). The CDR3 length is 13 residues. Trimming took 2 bases from V and 8 from J, leaving 10 bases between them. CDR1 is MGHDK and CDR2 is SYGVNS in the germline V gene. As DNA, the CDR3 is TGTGCCAGCAGTGAAGGGGCAAGGGATGAGCAGTTCTTC. Translated: CASSEGARDEQFF.

The chain combines TRBV4-1 with TRBJ1-2; D perhaps matches TRBD1 (6 bases). Germline CDR1 and CDR2: MGHRA and YSYEKL. Trimming took 1 base from V and 4 from J, leaving 13 bases between them. The CDR3 spans 15 residues. CDR3: CASSQVAGDGYGYTF. DNA of the CDR3: TGCGCCAGCAGCCAAGTCGCAGGGGATGGCTATGGCTACACCTTC.

V is TRBV7-3 and J is TRBJ2-3, with TRBD2 matching over 11 bases. After removal of 2 bases from V and 4 bases from J, the junction contained 5 bases not matched to a gene. CDR1 SGHTA and CDR2 FQGTGA come from the germline V gene. The CDR3 loop spans 16 amino acids. CDR3 sequence (DNA): TGTGCCAGCAGCTTAGGGGGGACTAGCGGCCCAGATACGCAGTATTTT. It is translated as CASSLGGTSGPDTQYF.

The chain has TRBV20-1 and TRBJ2-1; D is perhaps TRBD1 (6 bases). The V gene's germline CDR1 is DFQATT and CDR2 SNEGSKA (reference sequence). Trimming stripped 3 bases from V and 0 bases from J, with 15 bases between. There are 16 residues in the CDR3. CDR3 loop: CSARSTGISSYNEQFF. The CDR3 region has the DNA TGCAGTGCTAGGTCGACAGGAATTAGCTCCTACAATGAGCAGTTCTTC.

The rearrangement uses TRBV11-1 and TRBJ2-7, with 8 bases lining up with TRBD1. The CDR3 is 16 residues long. Unmatched junction bases numbered 11, after V lost 2 bases and J lost 5 bases. Germline CDR1 and CDR2: SGHAT and FQDESV (reference sequence). The CDR3 loop is CASSLIPSTGVHEQYF. The CDR3 nucleotides are TGTGCCAGCAGCTTAATTCCGTCGACAGGGGTCCACGAGCAGTACTTC.

The chain is built from TRBV7-9 and TRBJ2-7; D remains ambiguous. This CDR3 contains 12 residues. The germline V gene has CDR1 SEHNR and CDR2 FQNEAQ (reference sequence). Trimming left V 5 bases short and J 6 bases short, with 11 bases between. CDR3 sequence (DNA): TGTGCCAGCAGCGCCCCCCGGACCGAGCAGTACTTC. Protein: CASSAPRTEQYF.

This clonotype was seen a single time. This sequence joins TRBV15 and TRBJ2-3, with 7 bases aligning to TRBD2. Germline V gene sequence: CDR1 LNHNV, CDR2 YYDKDF (reference sequence). The V gene end was trimmed by 1 base and the J gene end by 2 bases; junction bases not matched to a gene: 3. The CDR3 consists of 15 residues. CDR3 protein: CATSRGGLHTDTQYF. The DNA of the CDR3 is TGTGCCACCAGCAGAGGGGGACTACACACAGATACGCAGTATTTT.